A selection of T cell receptor beta chains follows, all from one sample in a study of T cell responses to AZD1222 COVID-19 vaccine. The table came from immunoSEQ multiplex PCR; TCRdb's copy has only in-frame clones and leaves some out. Here the sample spans about 120,000 clones, 80% to 85% being singletons. The sequencing used peripheral blood, collected on day 0 of AZD1222 vaccination. The source is an adult in good health. The conserved cysteine and the conserved F or W are not part of the CDR3 here.

TRBJ1-1	TRBV5-4	ASSPQWGVGTEAF
TRBJ1-2	TRBV24-1	ATSAIDRVGYT
TRBJ2-7	TRBV29-1	SVEVQRNYEQY
TRBJ1-2	TRBV28	ASRVSGGYGYT
TRBJ2-7	TRBV12-3/TRBV12-4	ASSTGREYEQY
TRBJ1-1	TRBV20-1	SASPGLNTEAF
TRBJ1-3	TRBV7-2	ASSLSPFSGNTIY
TRBJ2-1	TRBV6-5	ASRLAGGHEQF
TRBJ2-1	TRBV15	ATSRRDNEQF
TRBJ2-3	TRBV9	ASSEGQGWGTDTQY
TRBJ2-1	TRBV9	ASSPRETRTDEQF
TRBJ1-2	TRBV18	ASSEGHGNGYT
TRBJ2-6	TRBV6-2/TRBV6-3	ASSSRGAGGANVLT
TRBJ1-2	TRBV5-1	ASSLAEGPNYGYT
TRBJ1-4	TRBV15	ATSRDRGSEKLF
TRBJ2-2	TRBV3-1/TRBV3-2	ASSQDQGTGELF
TRBJ2-1	TRBV7-3	ASSPYGTSGRGEQF
TRBJ1-5	TRBV6-5	ASSYSGQGRQPQH
TRBJ2-1	TRBV11-3	ASSLDRGTRGNEQF
TRBJ2-1	TRBV7-3	ASSLNPSGTISYNEQF